Below are 28 T cell receptor beta chains sequenced from a single sample in a study of T cells in localized non-small cell lung cancer. The repertoire was sequenced with immunoSEQ multiplex PCR; TCRdb's copy has only in-frame clones and lacks some. The sample carries about 76,000 clones, approximately 84% recorded once. The specimen was peripheral blood, collected before any cancer treatment. The receptors come from a female donor older than 55 with stage I lung adenocarcinoma.

The V and J genes are TRBV5-4 and TRBJ2-1; unclear D gene. The V end was cut by 1 base, the J end by 7 bases, with 9 bases between. CDR1 is SGHNT, CDR2 YYREEE, per germline (reference sequence). This CDR3 comprises 13 residues. CDR3 nucleotide sequence: TGTGCCAGCAGCTTGAGTAGTATGAATGAGCAGTTCTTC. It specifies CASSLSSMNEQFF.

This clone was detected only a few times. J is TRBJ2-7 and V is TRBV28; no clear D gene. In germline, CDR1 is MDHEN, CDR2 SYDVKM. This CDR3 region has 18 residues. V dropped 1 base and J dropped 3 bases, with 22 bases sitting between them. CDR3 coding DNA: TGTGCCAGCAGTTTATTTCTATCGGATGGTCAGTCTAACTACGAGCAGTACTTC. This sequence encodes CASSLFLSDGQSNYEQYF.

This chain connects TRBV18 to TRBJ1-5; the D is unclear. V was trimmed by 3 bases and J by 2 bases, leaving 11 bases between them. The CDR3 runs 15 residues. Germline V lookup: CDR1 KGHSH, CDR2 LQKENI. CDR3 coding DNA: TGTGCCAGCTCACCGGAGAGGGTGGGCAATCAGCCCCAGCATTTT. It encodes CASSPERVGNQPQHF.

The J gene is TRBJ2-5, the V gene TRBV7-9; D is unresolved. Trimming shortened V by 4 bases and J by 3 bases, and 15 bases separated the two germline ends. The V gene's germline CDR1 is SEHNR and CDR2 FQNEAQ (reference sequence). This CDR3 is built from 15 residues. The CDR3: CASSSGYPSKETQYF. The DNA of the CDR3 is TGTGCCAGCAGCTCCGGTTACCCCTCGAAAGAGACCCAGTACTTC.

This clone was observed once. The J gene is TRBJ2-7, the V gene TRBV6-5; TRBD1 might be the D (6 bases). V gave up 6 bases and J gave up 2 bases, with 17 bases separating them. The germline gives CDR1 MNHEY, CDR2 SVGAGI. The CDR3 length is 15 residues. The CDR3 nucleotides read TGTGCCAGCAGCGTCGCAGGGGCTACCCCCTACGAGCAGTACTTC. Amino acids: CASSVAGATPYEQYF.

CDR3 protein: CASSLNLRQQYF. In nucleotides, the CDR3 is TGCGCCAGCAGCTTGAATCTTCGACAGCAGTATTTT. This chain uses TRBV5-1 with TRBJ2-3; D is ambiguous. Germline-derived CDR1 and CDR2 are SGHRS and YFSETQ. The CDR3 runs to 12 residues. V was shortened by 1 base and J by 11 bases, with 11 bases between the two germline ends.

This rearrangement joins TRBV18 to TRBJ2-1, with D perhaps matching TRBD2 (5 bases). The CDR3 length is 13 residues. From germline, CDR1 is KGHSH and CDR2 LQKENI. Trimming took off 1 base at V and 7 bases at J, with 8 bases between the two ends. Here the CDR3 DNA reads TGTGCCAGCTCACCACGGACTCCTAATGAGCAGTTCTTC. Translation gives CASSPRTPNEQFF.

The J gene is TRBJ1-3, the V gene TRBV5-4; TRBD1 matches at 8 bases. This CDR3 region has 15 residues. V was pared by 5 bases and J by 4 bases, with 8 bases of the junction left unmatched. The germline V gene encodes CDR1 SGHNT and CDR2 YYREEE (reference sequence). CDR3 in DNA: TGTGCCAGCAGTTACGGACAGGGTGCGGGAAACACCATATATTTT. Its translation: CASSYGQGAGNTIYF.

The V and J genes are TRBV20-1 and TRBJ1-1; D gene ambiguous. V was trimmed by 1 base and J by 6 bases, leaving 6 bases between them. The CDR3 is 11 residues long. Germline CDR1 DFQATT, CDR2 SNEGSKA (reference sequence). In DNA, the CDR3 is TGCAGTGCTAGAGGCCGTTCTGAAGCTTTCTTT. The encoded protein is CSARGRSEAFF.

The chain carries TRBV5-5 and TRBJ2-3, with D uncertain. Trimming left V 1 base short and J 2 bases short, with 8 bases between. Germline assignment: CDR1 SGHKS and CDR2 YYEKEE (reference sequence). The CDR3 spans 14 residues. The CDR3 here is CASSLRFTTDTQYF. The CDR3 nucleotides read TGTGCCAGCAGCTTGCGGTTCACCACAGATACGCAGTATTTT.

V is TRBV6-7 and J is TRBJ1-1; D gene unclear. TRBV6-7 counts as an open reading frame of uncertain function. Trimming removed 7 bases at V and 1 base at J, with 13 bases between. The CDR3 spans 14 residues. In DNA, the CDR3 is TGTGCCAGCACCCACTCGACCGAGAACACTGAAGCTTTCTTT. It specifies CASTHSTENTEAFF.

The V and J genes are TRBV6-6 and TRBJ1-5; the match to TRBD1 covers 9 bases. This CDR3 contains 15 residues. CDR1 is MNHNY, CDR2 SVGAGI, per germline (reference sequence). The V gene end was trimmed by 4 bases and the J gene end by 5 bases; junction bases not matched to a gene: 6. CDR3 sequence: CASSWGQGGDQPQHF. CDR3 DNA sequence: TGTGCCAGCAGTTGGGGACAGGGAGGGGATCAGCCCCAGCATTTT.

The gene calls are TRBV19 and TRBJ1-2; tentative D call: TRBD1 (6 bases). Germline CDR1 and CDR2: LNHDA and SQIVND (reference sequence). The ends were cut back, 0 bases at V and 8 bases at J, with 10 bases in the middle. This CDR3 has 13 amino acids. The CDR3 nucleotides read TGTGCCAGTAGTATAGACCGAGGGGGAGGCTACACCTTC. It is translated as CASSIDRGGGYTF.

The CDR3 loop is CASSPSTGNEQFF. The CDR3 nucleotides read TGCGCCAGCAGCCCTAGTACGGGGAATGAGCAGTTCTTC. The chain has TRBV5-1 and TRBJ2-1; the D gene is possibly TRBD2 (5 bases). CDR3 length equals 13 residues. CDR1 is SGHRS and CDR2 is YFSETQ in the germline V gene. V shed 4 bases and J shed 7 bases, with 12 bases lying between them.

CDR3 sequence reads: CASSQTSTGELFF. DNA for the CDR3: TGTGCCAGCAGCCAGACTAGCACCGGGGAGCTGTTTTTT. This chain connects TRBV4-2 to TRBJ2-2, with D perhaps TRBD2 (6 bases). V lost 3 bases, J lost 4 bases, and 6 bases lay in between. The CDR3 totals 13 residues. Germline V gives CDR1 LGHNA, CDR2 YNFKEQ.

The rearrangement uses TRBV15 and TRBJ1-2; TRBD1 matches 9 bases. The junction had 8 bases not matched to a gene; V was cut back by 4 bases and J by 8 bases. The CDR3 has 14 residues. The germline V gene has CDR1 LNHNV and CDR2 YYDKDF (reference sequence). The chain's CDR3 is CATSIPGTGTGYTF. The DNA of the CDR3 is TGTGCCACCAGCATCCCCGGGACAGGGACCGGCTACACCTTC.

V is TRBV27 and J is TRBJ1-4, with D unclear. CDR1 MNHEY and CDR2 SMNVEV come from the germline V gene (reference sequence). V was clipped by 1 base and J by 3 bases, with 18 bases between them. The CDR3 length is 18 residues. The CDR3 spells CASSLYPLGSRPNEKLFF. Here the CDR3 DNA reads TGTGCCAGCAGTTTATACCCCCTGGGCAGTCGGCCTAATGAAAAACTGTTTTTT.

This chain connects TRBV21-1 to TRBJ1-6. TRBV21-1 is a documented pseudogene. The CDR3 is made up of 16 amino acids. In nucleotides, the CDR3 is TGTGCCAGCAGCCGAACCCATAGGGAGGATAATTCACCCCTCCACTTT. It codes for CASSRTHREDNSPLHF.

The chain employs TRBV7-9 and TRBJ2-7; 7 nucleotides line up with TRBD2. With V trimmed by 5 bases and J by 4 bases, 17 bases remained unmatched. Per germline, CDR1 SEHNR and CDR2 FQNEAQ (reference sequence). The CDR3 is 17 amino acids. For the CDR3, the DNA is TGTGCCAGCAGCGCACCCATCGGGGCGGGAGAGGGTTACGAGCAGTACTTC. Amino acids: CASSAPIGAGEGYEQYF.

The chain uses TRBV9 and TRBJ1-4, with TRBD1 matching 10 bases. In germline, CDR1 is SGDLS, CDR2 YYNGEE. The J segment lost 8 bases and the V segment lost 4 bases, leaving 5 bases of the junction unmatched. The CDR3 has 14 amino acids. CDR3 bases: TGTGCCAGCAGCTCGGGACAGGGGTTCGAAAAACTGTTTTTT. This encodes CASSSGQGFEKLFF.

CDR3 nucleotide sequence: TGTGCCAGCAGCTTGGCTAGACGAGATACGCAGTATTTT. It yields the protein CASSLARRDTQYF. This chain links TRBV7-3 with TRBJ2-3; D is unclear. Looked up from germline, CDR1 is SGHTA and CDR2 is FQGTGA. Trimming took off 3 bases at V and 5 bases at J, with 9 bases between the two ends. CDR3 length: 13 residues.

The chain employs TRBV10-2 and TRBJ2-7, with D possibly called TRBD1 or TRBD2 (6 bases each). This CDR3 contains 14 residues. Germline lookup yields CDR1 WSHSY and CDR2 SAAADI. V was trimmed by 1 base and J by 7 bases, leaving 14 bases between them. As DNA, the CDR3 is TGCGCCAGCAGTGAGTTGACTAGAAGGGGGGAGCAGTACTTC. Amino acid sequence: CASSELTRRGEQYF.

The V call is TRBV5-4, the J call TRBJ2-2; D remains ambiguous. This CDR3 is 14 amino acids long. Deletions cut 1 base from V and 1 base from J, with 5 bases between. In germline, CDR1 is SGHNT, CDR2 YYREEE (reference sequence). The CDR3 loop is CASSLRQNTGELFF. DNA of the CDR3: TGTGCCAGCAGCTTGAGGCAGAACACCGGGGAGCTGTTTTTT. The complete variable domain, with remaining parts taken from reference TRBV5-4 and TRBJ2-2, reads ETGVTQSPTHLIKTRGQQVTLRCSSQSGHNTVSWYQQALGQGPQFIFQYYREEENGRGNFPPRFSGLQFPNYSSELNVNALELDDSALYLCASSLRQNTGELFFGEGSRLTVL.

This clone was seen a few times. This chain joins TRBV19 and TRBJ2-3; D is perhaps TRBD1 or TRBD2 (5 bases each). The CDR3 consists of 15 residues. V dropped 5 bases and J dropped 6 bases, with 18 bases sitting between them. Germline CDR1 is LNHDA and CDR2 is SQIVND (reference sequence). CDR3 nucleotide sequence: TGTGCCAGTAGTCTGGCCTCGGGGCTTCGGGATACGCAGTATTTT. It encodes CASSLASGLRDTQYF.

The chain joins TRBV2 to TRBJ2-6; D remains unclear. There are 14 residues in the CDR3. The germline V gene encodes CDR1 SNHLY and CDR2 FYNNEI. V lost 3 bases and J 2 bases, leaving 5 bases between the germline ends. The CDR3 spells CASSEDPGANVLTF. The CDR3 bases are TGTGCCAGCAGTGAGGATCCTGGGGCCAACGTCCTGACTTTC.

This chain links TRBV19 with TRBJ1-1, with 9 bases aligning to TRBD1. The CDR3 length is 14 residues. The ends lost 6 bases at V and 10 bases at J; junction bases unmatched: 12. CDR1 and CDR2 from the germline V gene are LNHDA and SQIVND (reference sequence). The CDR3, as DNA: TGTGCCAGTAGGGGGACAGGGACTCCCTTGGGAGCTTTCTTT. Translating gives CASRGTGTPLGAFF.

The chain couples TRBV28 to TRBJ1-1; 8 nucleotides match TRBD1. V was pared by 6 bases and J by 3 bases, with 9 bases of the junction left unmatched. CDR1 is MDHEN and CDR2 is SYDVKM in the germline V gene. The CDR3 totals 15 residues. This CDR3 reads CASRIPGGWDTEAFF. The CDR3 DNA is TGTGCCAGCAGAATCCCAGGGGGCTGGGACACTGAAGCTTTCTTT.

The V gene is TRBV4-1, the J gene TRBJ2-2; D gene uncertain. Between the trimmed V and J ends, which lost 0 bases and 9 bases, there was a span of 8 bases. Germline CDR1 MGHRA, CDR2 YSYEKL. The CDR3 totals 13 residues. The CDR3 is CASSQDSERELFF. In DNA form, the CDR3 reads TGCGCCAGCAGCCAAGATTCCGAGAGGGAGCTGTTTTTT.